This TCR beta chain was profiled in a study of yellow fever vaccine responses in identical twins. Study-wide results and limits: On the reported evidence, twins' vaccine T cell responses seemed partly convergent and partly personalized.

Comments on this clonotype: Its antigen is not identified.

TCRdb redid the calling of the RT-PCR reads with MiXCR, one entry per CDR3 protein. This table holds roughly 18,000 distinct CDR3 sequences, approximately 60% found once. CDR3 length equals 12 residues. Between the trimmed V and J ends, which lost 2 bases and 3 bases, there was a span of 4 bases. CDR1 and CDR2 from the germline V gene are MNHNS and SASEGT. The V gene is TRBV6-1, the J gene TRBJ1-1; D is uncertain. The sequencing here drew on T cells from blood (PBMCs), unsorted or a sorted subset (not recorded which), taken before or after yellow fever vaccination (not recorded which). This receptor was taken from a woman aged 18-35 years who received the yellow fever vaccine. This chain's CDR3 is CASSEPYTEAFF. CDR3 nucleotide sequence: TGTGCCAGCAGTGAACCTTACACTGAAGCTTTCTTT.